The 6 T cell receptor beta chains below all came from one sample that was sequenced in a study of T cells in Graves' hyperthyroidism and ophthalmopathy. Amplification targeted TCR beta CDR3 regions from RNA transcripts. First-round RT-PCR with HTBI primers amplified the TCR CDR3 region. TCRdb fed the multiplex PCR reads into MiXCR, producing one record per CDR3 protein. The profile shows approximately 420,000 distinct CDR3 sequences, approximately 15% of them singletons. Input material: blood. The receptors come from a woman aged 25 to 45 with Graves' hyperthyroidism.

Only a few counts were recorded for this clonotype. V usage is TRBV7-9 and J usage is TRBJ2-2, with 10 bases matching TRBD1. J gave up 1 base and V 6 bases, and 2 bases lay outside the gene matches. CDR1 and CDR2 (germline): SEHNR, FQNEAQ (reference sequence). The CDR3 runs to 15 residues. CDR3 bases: TGTGCCAGCAGTCGGGACAGGGGGAACACCGGGGAGCTGTTTTTT. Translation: CASSRDRGNTGELFF.

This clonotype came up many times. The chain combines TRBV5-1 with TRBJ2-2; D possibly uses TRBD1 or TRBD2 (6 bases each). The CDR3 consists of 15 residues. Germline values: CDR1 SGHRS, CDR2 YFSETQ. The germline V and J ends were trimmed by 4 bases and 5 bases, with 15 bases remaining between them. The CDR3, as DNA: TGCGCCAGCAGCGCTACGGGGGCAGGGACCGGGGAGCTGTTTTTT. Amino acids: CASSATGAGTGELFF. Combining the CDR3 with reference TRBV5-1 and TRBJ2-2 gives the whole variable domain KAGVTQTPRYLIKTRGQQVTLSCSPISGHRSVSWYQQTPGQGLQFLFEYFSETQRNKGNFPGRFSGRQFSNSRSEMNVSTLELGDSALYLCASSATGAGTGELFFGEGSRLTVL.

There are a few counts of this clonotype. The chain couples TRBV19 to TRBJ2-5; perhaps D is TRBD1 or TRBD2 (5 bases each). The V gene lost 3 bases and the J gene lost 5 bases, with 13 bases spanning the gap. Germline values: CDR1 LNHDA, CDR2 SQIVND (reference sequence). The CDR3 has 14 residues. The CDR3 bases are TGTGCCAGTAGTATTTTTGGGGGTCGGGAGACCCAGTACTTC. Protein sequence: CASSIFGGRETQYF.

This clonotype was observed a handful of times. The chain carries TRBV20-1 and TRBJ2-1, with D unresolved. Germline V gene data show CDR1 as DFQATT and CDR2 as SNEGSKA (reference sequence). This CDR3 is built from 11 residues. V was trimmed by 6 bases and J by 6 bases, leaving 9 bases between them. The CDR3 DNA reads TGCAGTGCCAAGTCGACCAATGAGCAGTTCTTC. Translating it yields CSAKSTNEQFF.

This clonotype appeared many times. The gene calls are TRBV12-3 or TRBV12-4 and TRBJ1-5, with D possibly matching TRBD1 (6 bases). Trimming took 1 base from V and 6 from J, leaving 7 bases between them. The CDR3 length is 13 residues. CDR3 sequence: CASSLVGGQPQHF. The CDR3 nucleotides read TGTGCCAGCAGTTTAGTAGGGGGTCAGCCCCAGCATTTT.

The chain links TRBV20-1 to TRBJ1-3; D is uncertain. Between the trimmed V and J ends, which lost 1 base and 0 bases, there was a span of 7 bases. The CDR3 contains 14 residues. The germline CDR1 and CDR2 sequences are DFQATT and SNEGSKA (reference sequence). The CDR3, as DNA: TGCAGTGCTAGAGCGGACCGCTCTGGAAACACCATATATTTT. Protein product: CSARADRSGNTIYF.